Listed here are 8 T cell receptor beta chains from one sample, sequenced in a study of shared clonotypes between healthy human individuals. Repertoires were generated with immunoSEQ multiplex PCR, while TCRdb's copy carries only in-frame clones and drops some. Counted here are over a million clones, about 80% occurring once; the ten biggest clones make up under 0.6%. Sequences were obtained from memory CD4+ T cells from PBMCs. Subset described: CD45RA-negative fraction. These receptors all stem from a man younger than 30 in good health. Some clones in this sample may be carry-over from other donors' samples.

J is TRBJ1-2 and V is TRBV28; D might be TRBD1 (5 bases). Germline-derived CDR1 and CDR2 are MDHEN and SYDVKM. The CDR3 is made up of 14 amino acids. V dropped 8 bases and J dropped 1 base, with 14 bases sitting between them. As DNA, the CDR3 is TGTGCCAGCGTTAGCACGGGGGATAACTATGGCTACACCTTC. Translation gives CASVSTGDNYGYTF.

This sequence joins TRBV4-3 and TRBJ2-2; D is unclear. There are 13 residues in the CDR3. Trimming removed 4 bases at V and 4 bases at J, with 7 bases between. Germline lookup yields CDR1 LGHNA and CDR2 YSLEER. The CDR3 reads CASSREATGELFF. The CDR3 nucleotides are TGCGCCAGCAGCCGAGAGGCCACCGGGGAGCTGTTTTTT.

The chain links TRBV7-2 to TRBJ1-2; TRBD1 might be the D (6 bases). The V gene lost 4 bases and the J gene lost 8 bases, with 17 bases spanning the gap. CDR1 and CDR2 from the germline V gene are SGHTA and FQGNSA. The CDR3 totals 14 residues. CDR3 amino acids: CASSSNQQGDGYTF. The CDR3 coding sequence is TGTGCCAGCAGCTCAAACCAACAGGGAGACGGCTACACCTTC.

The V gene is TRBV7-2, the J gene TRBJ1-1; D is uncertain. With 5 bases removed from V and 8 bases from J, the gap between germline ends came to 18 bases. Germline-derived CDR1 and CDR2 are SGHTA and FQGNSA. The CDR3 covers 14 residues. CDR3 amino acids: CASSPEVGGREAFF. CDR3 DNA: TGTGCCAGCAGCCCCGAGGTTGGTGGACGGGAAGCTTTCTTT.

V gene TRBV6-1 combines with J gene TRBJ2-1, with 7 bases lining up with TRBD2. Germline trimming cut 2 bases from V and 1 base from J; bases unmatched to any gene: 8. The CDR3 totals 17 residues. CDR1 and CDR2 from the germline V gene are MNHNS and SASEGT. The CDR3: CASSEFAGAISYNEQFF. The CDR3 bases are TGTGCCAGCAGTGAATTTGCGGGAGCAATTTCCTACAATGAGCAGTTCTTC.

The genes are TRBV5-1 and TRBJ2-6, with D tentatively TRBD2 (6 bases). In germline, CDR1 is SGHRS, CDR2 YFSETQ. The CDR3 totals 16 residues. Trimming removed 0 bases at V and 3 bases at J, with 10 bases between. In nucleotides, the CDR3 is TGCGCCAGCAGCTTGGTGGAGGGAGATGGGGCCAACGTCCTGACTTTC. Its protein is CASSLVEGDGANVLTF.

In DNA, the CDR3 is TGTGCCAGCACCGATGCGAGGCTAGCGGGAGTCAATGAGCAGTTCTTC. Protein: CASTDARLAGVNEQFF. V and J are TRBV5-4 and TRBJ2-1, with TRBD2 matching over 10 bases. Per the germline V gene, CDR1 is SGHNT and CDR2 is YYREEE (reference sequence). Unmatched junction bases numbered 12, after V lost 6 bases and J lost 6 bases. The CDR3 covers 16 residues.

The chain links TRBV11-2 to TRBJ2-3; 10 nucleotides agree with TRBD2. Trimming cost V 2 bases and J 4 bases; bases outside gene matches: 12. There are 18 residues in the CDR3. CDR1 SGHAT and CDR2 FQNNGV come from the germline V gene. DNA for the CDR3: TGTGCCAGCAGCTTACCGGCCTCTAGCGGGAGAGAGTCAGATACGCAGTATTTT. Its protein product is CASSLPASSGRESDTQYF.